Presented here are 19 T cell receptor beta chains from one specimen sequenced in a study of blood T cell repertoires in COVID-19. Clones were sequenced by immunoSEQ multiplex PCR, and TCRdb holds only the in-frame ones, with some missing. Here the sample spans 350,000 to 450,000 clones, more than 75% being singletons. Source material: peripheral blood. The receptors were gathered from an older woman with COVID-19, enrolled during active disease.

This chain uses TRBV7-3 with TRBJ1-2; TRBD1 matches 7 bases. Per the germline V gene, CDR1 is SGHTA and CDR2 is FQGTGA. This CDR3 region has 15 residues. V dropped 5 bases and J dropped 5; count of bases not matched to a gene: 11. CDR3 loop: CASSPTGIRGYGYTF. The CDR3 DNA reads as TGTGCCAGCAGCCCGACAGGGATCAGAGGGTATGGCTACACCTTC.

The chain is built from TRBV6-5 and TRBJ2-1, with TRBD2 matching over 13 bases. CDR1 is MNHEY, CDR2 SVGAGI, per germline. The J segment lost 5 bases and the V segment lost 4 bases, leaving 5 bases of the junction unmatched. This CDR3 comprises 16 residues. This CDR3 is CASSSPGLAGNNEQFF. The CDR3 coding sequence is TGTGCCAGCAGTTCACCGGGACTAGCGGGGAACAATGAGCAGTTCTTC.

In DNA form, the CDR3 reads TGTGCCAGCAGACAGGAATTTAGCAATCAGCCCCAGCATTTT. It is translated as CASRQEFSNQPQHF. V is TRBV6-5 and J is TRBJ1-5, with a tentative D call TRBD1 (5 bases). V was pared by 6 bases and J by 0 bases, with 9 bases between. Germline loops: CDR1 MNHEY, CDR2 SVGAGI. The CDR3 consists of 14 residues.

The rearrangement joins TRBV29-1 to TRBJ1-2; D ambiguous. The V end lost 6 bases, the J end lost 5 bases, and 7 bases lay between the germline ends. The germline CDR1 and CDR2 sequences are SQVTM and ANQGSEA. The CDR3 extends over 10 amino acids. The CDR3 nucleotides read TGCAGCGTGCCCGAGTATGGCTACACCTTC. Translation: CSVPEYGYTF. The full variable domain, rest sourced from reference TRBV29-1 and TRBJ1-2, is SAVISQKPSRDICQRGTSLTIQCQVDSQVTMMFWYRQQPGQSLTLIATANQGSEATYESGFVIDKFPISRPNLTFSTLTVSNMSPEDSSIYLCSVPEYGYTFGSGTRLTVV.

The genes are TRBV5-4 and TRBJ2-3; D remains unclear. The CDR3 loop spans 14 amino acids. The V end lost 1 base, the J end lost 0 bases, and 6 bases lay between the germline ends. Germline V gene lookup returns CDR1 SGHNT and CDR2 YYREEE (reference sequence). Here the CDR3 reads CASSLTTSTDTQYF. The DNA for the CDR3 is TGTGCCAGCAGCTTGACCACTAGCACAGATACGCAGTATTTT.

This chain links TRBV20-1 with TRBJ1-1, with D unresolved. From germline, CDR1 is DFQATT and CDR2 SNEGSKA (reference sequence). Trimming cost V 6 bases and J 4 bases, with 9 bases left between them. The CDR3 runs 11 residues. CDR3 DNA: TGCAGTGCCCTTGGGCGCACTGAAGCTTTCTTT. Translating it yields CSALGRTEAFF.

This clone was recorded once. The rearrangement links TRBV4-1 to TRBJ1-4, with 7 nucleotides matching TRBD1. Germline CDR1 and CDR2: MGHRA and YSYEKL. V shed 5 bases and J 0 bases; nucleotides not matched to a gene: 6. CDR3 length: 16 amino acids. CDR3 amino acids: CASSESQGATNEKLFF. In DNA, the CDR3 is TGCGCCAGCAGCGAAAGTCAGGGGGCAACTAATGAAAAACTGTTTTTT.

As regards this clone: This specimen includes other DNA sequences encoding the same CDR3. The chain combines TRBV5-1 with TRBJ2-7; D remains unclear. CDR3 size: 13 residues. CDR1 and CDR2 from the germline V gene are SGHRS and YFSETQ. Trimming left V 0 bases short and J 1 base short, with 5 bases between. The CDR3 DNA is TGCGCCAGCAGCTTGGACGGTTCCTACGAGCAGTACTTC. Protein product: CASSLDGSYEQYF.

CDR3 in DNA: TGTGCCAGCAACCCGACAGGAGTGAACACTGAAGCTTTCTTT. Translated, it gives CASNPTGVNTEAFF. This sequence joins TRBV6-5 and TRBJ1-1; TRBD1 is a possible D gene (6 bases). Germline V gene data show CDR1 as MNHEY and CDR2 as SVGAGI. Trimming removed 7 bases from V and 0 bases from J, with 12 bases in between. The CDR3 totals 14 residues.

The chain carries TRBV11-1 and TRBJ2-7; TRBD1 is a possible D gene (6 bases). The V end was cut by 5 bases, the J end by 5 bases, with 16 bases between. Germline CDR1 is SGHAT and CDR2 is FQDESV (reference sequence). The CDR3 extends over 14 amino acids. The CDR3 DNA is TGTGCCAGCAGCGCGACTACAGGGTACCACGAGCAGTACTTC. Protein sequence: CASSATTGYHEQYF. The variable domain in full, with the rest retrieved from reference TRBV11-1 and TRBJ2-7, is EAEVAQSPRYKITEKSQAVAFWCDPISGHATLYWYRQILGQGPELLVQFQDESVVDDSQLPKDRFSAERLKGVDSTLKIQPAELGDSAMYLCASSATTGYHEQYFGPGTRLTVT.

V is TRBV5-1 and J is TRBJ1-2; perhaps TRBD1 as D (6 bases). V lost 1 base, J lost 8 bases, and 12 bases lay in between. The V gene's germline CDR1 is SGHRS and CDR2 YFSETQ. CDR3 length: 13 residues. CDR3 coding DNA: TGCGCCAGCAGCTTGAGCAGGGGATCAGGCTACACCTTC. It codes for CASSLSRGSGYTF.

This chain joins TRBV7-9 and TRBJ2-7, with 7 positions matching TRBD1. The CDR3 totals 16 residues. The V segment lost 6 bases and the J segment 3 bases; nucleotides outside the gene matches: 14. The germline CDR1 and CDR2 sequences are SEHNR and FQNEAQ (reference sequence). CDR3 bases: TGTGCCAGCAGTCCTGGGGTGGACAGGCCATTCTACGAGCAGTACTTC. Protein: CASSPGVDRPFYEQYF.

This chain uses TRBV5-1 with TRBJ2-7, with D uncertain. Trimming stripped 0 bases from V and 3 bases from J, with 16 bases between. Germline V lookup: CDR1 SGHRS, CDR2 YFSETQ. The CDR3 covers 16 residues. DNA of the CDR3: TGCGCCAGCAGCTTGGTCCAATACAGCCAACTCTACGAGCAGTACTTC. Residues: CASSLVQYSQLYEQYF.

The table lists this clone with a count of one. The genes are TRBV19 and TRBJ1-2; 9 bases map to TRBD1. CDR3 length: 15 residues. Germline lookup yields CDR1 LNHDA and CDR2 SQIVND (reference sequence). Trimming at V came to 5 bases and at J to 2 bases, leaving 6 bases not matched to a gene. CDR3 protein: CASSFRDRANYGYTF. CDR3 sequence (DNA): TGTGCCAGTAGTTTTCGGGACAGGGCGAACTATGGCTACACCTTC.

J is TRBJ2-7 and V is TRBV6-5; 15 nucleotides align to TRBD2. The germline gives CDR1 MNHEY, CDR2 SVGAGI. The V gene end was trimmed by 4 bases and the J gene end by 4 bases; junction bases not matched to a gene: 5. CDR3 size: 16 residues. The CDR3 is CASSFPGTSGGYEQYF. CDR3 nucleotide sequence: TGTGCCAGCAGTTTTCCCGGGACTAGCGGGGGGTACGAGCAGTACTTC.

The chain is built from TRBV2 and TRBJ1-1; TRBD1 matches at 11 bases. CDR3 length: 13 residues. J gave up 5 bases and V 6 bases, and 2 bases lay outside the gene matches. CDR1 and CDR2 (germline): SNHLY, FYNNEI. The CDR3 sequence is CASRDRGLTEAFF. CDR3 nucleotide sequence: TGTGCCAGCAGGGACAGGGGGCTAACTGAAGCTTTCTTT.

The chain combines TRBV5-6 with TRBJ2-3, with TRBD2 as a possible D gene (5 bases). The CDR3 totals 18 residues. The germline V gene encodes CDR1 SGHDT and CDR2 YYEEEE. V was trimmed by 6 bases and J by 0 bases, leaving 23 bases between them. The CDR3 DNA reads TGTGCCAGCATTCACAGCCGAAGGACTGGGCCGAGCACAGATACGCAGTATTTT. This codes for CASIHSRRTGPSTDTQYF.

The chain combines TRBV7-3 with TRBJ1-1, with D perhaps matching TRBD1 (5 bases). CDR1 is SGHTA and CDR2 is FQGTGA in the germline V gene. V was clipped by 5 bases and J by 7 bases, with 20 bases between them. The CDR3 loop spans 15 amino acids. The CDR3 DNA is TGTGCCAGCAGCCCAGTTTCCATTGTAAGGGGTGAAGCTTTCTTT. This gives the protein CASSPVSIVRGEAFF. The full variable domain, in which reference TRBV7-3 and TRBJ1-1 provide the parts outside the CDR3, is GAGVSQTPSNKVTEKGKYVELRCDPISGHTALYWYRQSLGQGPEFLIYFQGTGAADDSGLPNDRFFAVRPEGSVSTLKIQRTERGDSAVYLCASSPVSIVRGEAFFGQGTRLTVV.

The chain has TRBV5-1 and TRBJ1-1; the D gene is possibly TRBD1 (6 bases). This CDR3 is built from 13 residues. V was clipped by 4 bases and J by 1 base, with 8 bases between them. Germline V CDR1 and CDR2: SGHRS, YFSETQ. CDR3 DNA sequence: TGCGCCAGCAGCACGGGACAGAACACTGAAGCTTTCTTT. Its translation is CASSTGQNTEAFF.